The next 10 T cell receptor beta chains were all read from a single sample in a study of spatial heterogeneity in lung cancer. From the 5' RACE reads, TCRdb called clonotypes with MiXCR, one entry per CDR3 protein. Of around 47,000 distinct CDR3 sequences in the sample, 6% to 8.5% were seen once. Time point meaning: blood at routine non-recurrence follow-up after resection. Sequencing covered unsorted whole RNA taken from tumor, nontumor lung or frozen PBMC. Here the sequenced sample was PBMCs, taken at follow-up. The receptors derive from a female donor with early-stage non-small cell lung cancer.

This clonotype has a handful of counts. This rearrangement joins TRBV7-2 to TRBJ2-5; perhaps TRBD2 as D (5 bases). The V gene lost 5 bases and the J gene lost 5 bases, with 15 bases spanning the gap. This CDR3 comprises 14 residues. Germline loops: CDR1 SGHTA, CDR2 FQGNSA. The CDR3, as DNA: TGTGCCAGCAGCCCCCGCTCCGGGGTTGAGACCCAGTACTTC. This encodes CASSPRSGVETQYF.

This clonotype was detected ten times or more. This rearrangement joins TRBV5-1 to TRBJ1-2; perhaps TRBD1 as D (5 bases). CDR3 length: 13 amino acids. V was clipped by 4 bases and J by 4 bases, with 11 bases between them. CDR1 is SGHRS, CDR2 YFSETQ, per germline. The CDR3 DNA is TGCGCCAGCAGCCCGACAGAGTCCTATGGCTACACCTTC. This codes for CASSPTESYGYTF.

V and J are TRBV7-2 and TRBJ2-3, with 9 bases matching TRBD2. Germline CDR1 is SGHTA and CDR2 is FQGNSA. J gave up 5 bases and V 0 bases, and 12 bases lay outside the gene matches. This CDR3 contains 18 residues. The CDR3 DNA sequence: TGTGCCAGCAGCTTAGCGGCTAGCGGGACTCTATGGGGAGATACGCAGTATTTT. Translating it yields CASSLAASGTLWGDTQYF.

Ten or more counts support this clonotype. The V gene is TRBV6-5, the J gene TRBJ1-2; D gene unclear. CDR3 length: 16 residues. The ends were cut back, 4 bases at V and 1 base at J, with 16 bases in the middle. Germline V CDR1 and CDR2: MNHEY, SVGAGI. In nucleotides, the CDR3 is TGTGCCAGCAGTTTCCTCGTCGGGGTCGGTAACTATGGCTACACCTTC. Translation gives CASSFLVGVGNYGYTF.

The chain carries TRBV11-2 and TRBJ1-4; 7 nucleotides line up with TRBD1. The CDR3 consists of 15 residues. After removal of 1 base from V and 10 bases from J, the junction contained 9 bases not matched to a gene. Looked up from germline, CDR1 is SGHAT and CDR2 is FQNNGV. CDR3: CASSLVDRDGGKLFF. In DNA, the CDR3 is TGTGCCAGCAGCTTAGTCGACAGGGATGGAGGAAAACTGTTTTTT.

This clonotype has a count of ten or more. This rearrangement joins TRBV12-3 or TRBV12-4 to TRBJ2-6; D remains unclear. V was shortened by 6 bases and J by 1 base, with 10 bases between the two germline ends. The CDR3 is made up of 15 amino acids. In nucleotides, the CDR3 is TGTGCCAGCAGAGTGTTCTCGTCTGGGGCCAACGTCCTGACTTTC. This encodes CASRVFSSGANVLTF.

The table lists this clonotype with a few counts. J is TRBJ1-4 and V is TRBV7-9, with a possible D match to TRBD1 (5 bases). This CDR3 contains 12 residues. CDR1 SEHNR and CDR2 FQNEAQ come from the germline V gene (reference sequence). The ends were cut back, 5 bases at V and 16 bases at J, with 17 bases in the middle. CDR3 nucleotide sequence: TGTGCCAGCAGCCTGATGACCGGGACTAAGTTTTTT. Its protein product is CASSLMTGTKFF.

The chain has TRBV27 and TRBJ2-2; maybe TRBD1 (6 bases). Germline CDR1 is MNHEY and CDR2 is SMNVEV (reference sequence). The CDR3 is 16 residues long. Trimming shortened V by 0 bases and J by 4 bases, and 12 bases separated the two germline ends. CDR3 loop: CASSLSPGESTGELFF. The CDR3 nucleotides are TGTGCCAGCAGTTTATCCCCAGGGGAGAGCACCGGGGAGCTGTTTTTT.

The chain is built from TRBV11-2 and TRBJ2-3; D might be TRBD1 (6 bases). V was pared by 5 bases and J by 2 bases, with 14 bases between. Germline CDR1 is SGHAT and CDR2 is FQNNGV. The CDR3 has 15 residues. The CDR3 nucleotides are TGTGCCAGCAGCCCCCGGGCAGGGGTCACAGATACGCAGTATTTT. It encodes CASSPRAGVTDTQYF.

The chain employs TRBV6-5 and TRBJ1-1, with a weak D call TRBD1 (5 bases). The CDR3 runs 14 residues. Germline assignment: CDR1 MNHEY and CDR2 SVGAGI. Trimming took off 2 bases at V and 4 bases at J, with 11 bases between the two ends. CDR3 residues: CASSYRSQGTEAFF. The CDR3 region has the DNA TGTGCCAGCAGTTACCGGAGTCAGGGCACTGAAGCTTTCTTT.